The 24 T cell receptor beta chains reported below all come from one sample, sequenced in a study of T cell responses to AZD1222 COVID-19 vaccine listed by TCRdb under 2021. The intended sense of this specimen's time point label: baseline before first vaccination. Libraries were prepared through the immunoSEQ multiplex PCR assay. Entries here come from immuneACCESS through TCRdb and include only in-frame sequences with V and J called. Some clones fail to appear in such tables; in the studies checked, an unresolved V gene covers under half of the shortfall, and the cause of the remainder is unknown. Within this sample are 100,000 to 120,000 clones, with 85% to 95% of them counted one time only. Jointly, the top ten make up over 6.5% of the sample. Sequenced here: peripheral blood, sampled on day 0 of AZD1222 vaccination. These receptors all come from an adult in good health.

This chain uses TRBV3-1 (or the pseudogene TRBV3-2) with TRBJ1-6; D is possibly TRBD1 (6 bases). The CDR3 length is 15 residues. Germline assignment: CDR1 LGHDT and CDR2 YNNKEL (reference sequence). Trimming took off 1 base at V and 7 bases at J, with 11 bases between the two ends. CDR3 residues: CASSQVGQRNSPLHF. The CDR3 DNA follows: TGTGCCAGCAGCCAAGTCGGACAGCGCAATTCACCCCTCCACTTT.

The V call is TRBV11-2, the J call TRBJ2-3; no reliable D call. The CDR3 covers 17 residues. Germline V gene sequence: CDR1 SGHAT, CDR2 FQNNGV. Trimming removed 5 bases at V and 0 bases at J, with 18 bases between. CDR3 in amino acids: CASSVRSNLLSTDTQYF. In DNA form, the CDR3 reads TGTGCCAGCAGCGTTCGATCAAATCTACTAAGCACAGATACGCAGTATTTT.

The CDR3 loop reads CASSSGQGAGYEQYF. In nucleotides, the CDR3 is TGTGCCAGCAGCTCAGGACAGGGAGCGGGCTACGAGCAGTACTTC. This sequence joins TRBV11-2 and TRBJ2-7; 8 nucleotides align to TRBD1. The V segment lost 4 bases and the J segment 3 bases; nucleotides outside the gene matches: 8. The germline CDR1 and CDR2 sequences are SGHAT and FQNNGV. This CDR3 contains 15 residues.

The chain has TRBV6-1 and TRBJ1-1; D might be TRBD1 (5 bases). The germline V gene encodes CDR1 MNHNS and CDR2 SASEGT. This CDR3 region has 15 residues. The germline V and J ends were trimmed by 3 bases and 3 bases, with 14 bases remaining between them. The CDR3 coding sequence is TGTGCCAGCAGTGATACCTCGGGGGTGGACACTGAAGCTTTCTTT. Translated, it gives CASSDTSGVDTEAFF.

V usage is TRBV5-1 and J usage is TRBJ1-2; no clear D. Trimming left V 1 base short and J 4 bases short, with 8 bases between. Germline V gene sequence: CDR1 SGHRS, CDR2 YFSETQ. The CDR3 runs 13 residues. CDR3 in DNA: TGCGCCAGCAGCTTGACAGTCAGCTATGGCTACACCTTC. This sequence encodes CASSLTVSYGYTF.

The chain employs TRBV5-1 and TRBJ2-1; D may be TRBD1 (6 bases). Germline V gene sequence: CDR1 SGHRS, CDR2 YFSETQ. V was pared by 7 bases and J by 7 bases, with 18 bases between. This CDR3 has 14 residues. In nucleotides, the CDR3 is TGCGCCAGCTCATTCGACAGGCTGGGGAATGAGCAGTTCTTC. Residues: CASSFDRLGNEQFF.

The V and J genes are TRBV12-3 or TRBV12-4 and TRBJ2-1; D remains ambiguous. The CDR3 runs to 11 residues. V gave up 3 bases and J gave up 6 bases, with 3 bases separating them. The CDR3 here is CASSFANEQFF. The CDR3 DNA sequence: TGTGCCAGCAGTTTTGCCAATGAGCAGTTCTTC.

CDR3 DNA: TGTGCCAGCAGTTCCACAGGGGGATCCTCTGGGGCCAACGTCCTGACTTTC. Translated, it gives CASSSTGGSSGANVLTF. The chain uses TRBV27 and TRBJ2-6; 8 bases fit TRBD1. Germline CDR1 MNHEY, CDR2 SMNVEV (reference sequence). Germline trimming cut 4 bases from V and 0 bases from J; bases unmatched to any gene: 5. CDR3 length: 17 amino acids.

This chain uses TRBV19 with TRBJ2-1; D may be TRBD1 or TRBD2 (6 bases each). Looked up from germline, CDR1 is LNHDA and CDR2 is SQIVND (reference sequence). Trimming pared 6 bases from V and 4 bases from J, leaving 22 bases between. This CDR3 region has 17 residues. In DNA form, the CDR3 reads TGTGCCAGTAGCCTACAGGGTTGGCTAGCGTCTTACAATGAGCAGTTCTTC. It specifies CASSLQGWLASYNEQFF.

This sequence joins TRBV19 and TRBJ2-7; TRBD2 matches 8 bases. J gave up 4 bases and V 6 bases, and 14 bases lay outside the gene matches. Germline lookup yields CDR1 LNHDA and CDR2 SQIVND (reference sequence). The CDR3 has 16 amino acids. In DNA, the CDR3 is TGTGCCAGTAGATCAGCGGGGGACCTAGAGGGTTACGAGCAGTACTTC. Translated, it gives CASRSAGDLEGYEQYF.

The rearrangement links TRBV28 to TRBJ2-7; D is unclear. Per germline, CDR1 MDHEN and CDR2 SYDVKM. This CDR3 spans 13 amino acids. V lost 3 bases and J 2 bases, leaving 8 bases between the germline ends. Written as DNA, the CDR3 is TGTGCCAGCAGTTTGAACGGACCCTACGAGCAGTACTTC. The encoded protein is CASSLNGPYEQYF.

CDR3: CASSRDFLNYGYTF. CDR3 bases: TGTGCCAGCAGCAGGGATTTCCTTAACTATGGCTACACCTTC. The chain couples TRBV6-5 to TRBJ1-2, with D perhaps matching TRBD1 (5 bases). Per the germline V gene, CDR1 is MNHEY and CDR2 is SVGAGI. The CDR3 covers 14 residues. Trimming left V 6 bases short and J 1 base short, with 12 bases between.

The chain carries TRBV9 and TRBJ1-2; D not certain. CDR3 size: 11 residues. The ends were cut back, 0 bases at V and 6 bases at J, with 3 bases in the middle. CDR1 SGDLS and CDR2 YYNGEE come from the germline V gene. DNA for the CDR3: TGTGCCAGCAGCGTAGGGGATGGCTACACCTTC. Its protein is CASSVGDGYTF.

V is TRBV28 and J is TRBJ1-3, with D hard to call. This CDR3 is 15 amino acids long. The germline V gene encodes CDR1 MDHEN and CDR2 SYDVKM. V lost 6 bases, J lost 2 bases, and 14 bases lay in between. The CDR3 DNA is TGTGCCAGCAGCCCCGGACCAATCACTGGAAACACCATATATTTT. Protein: CASSPGPITGNTIYF.

This clone was counted a single time. J is TRBJ2-1 and V is TRBV6-5; 13 positions agree with TRBD2. V trimming: 7 bases; J trimming: 9 bases; junction bases outside the gene matches: 9. This CDR3 spans 15 amino acids. Germline V gene lookup returns CDR1 MNHEY and CDR2 SVGAGI. The CDR3 reads CASTQGTSGVGEQFF. CDR3 DNA sequence: TGTGCCAGCACCCAGGGGACTAGCGGGGTTGGTGAGCAGTTCTTC.

V and J are TRBV19 and TRBJ1-6, with D perhaps TRBD1 (6 bases). CDR3 size: 16 residues. V was cut by 5 bases and J by 5 bases, with 16 bases left in between. Germline-derived CDR1 and CDR2 are LNHDA and SQIVND (reference sequence). The chain's CDR3 is CASSVQPGANNSPLHF. In DNA, the CDR3 is TGTGCCAGTAGTGTTCAGCCGGGGGCCAATAATTCACCCCTCCACTTT.

V usage is TRBV3-1 (or the pseudogene TRBV3-2) and J usage is TRBJ2-6; the match to TRBD1 covers 9 bases. Germline V gene lookup returns CDR1 LGHDT and CDR2 YNNKEL (reference sequence). Trimming removed 5 bases from V and 2 bases from J; junction bases left unmatched: 10. This CDR3 has 18 residues. CDR3 region: CASSFSGQGNPGANVLTF. The CDR3 coding sequence is TGTGCCAGCAGCTTTTCCGGACAGGGGAACCCTGGGGCCAACGTCCTGACTTTC.

V is TRBV6-1 and J is TRBJ2-7; 7 bases are a match to TRBD1. CDR1 is MNHNS and CDR2 is SASEGT in the germline V gene. This CDR3 has 14 amino acids. The J segment lost 2 bases and the V segment lost 3 bases, leaving 4 bases of the junction unmatched. The CDR3 spells CASSDRQGPYEQYF. CDR3 DNA sequence: TGTGCCAGCAGTGACCGACAGGGTCCCTACGAGCAGTACTTC.

This clone was seen a single time. V is TRBV4-1 and J is TRBJ2-3; 7 bases are a match to TRBD2. There are 17 residues in the CDR3. Trimming took 4 bases from V and 0 from J; bases not matched to a gene: 10. CDR1 is MGHRA and CDR2 is YSYEKL in the germline V gene. CDR3 region: CASSPNGGRASTDTQYF. The CDR3 region has the DNA TGCGCCAGCAGCCCCAACGGGGGGAGGGCTAGCACAGATACGCAGTATTTT.

The chain links TRBV12-1 to TRBJ1-1. TRBV12-1 is a pseudogene. The CDR3 covers 13 residues. The CDR3 DNA reads as TGTGCCAGCAGCTTGAAGGGAGGGACTGAAGCTTTCTTT. This translates into CASSLKGGTEAFF.

The sample holds one count of this clone. The J gene is TRBJ2-7, the V gene TRBV7-9; D gene ambiguous. The CDR3 runs to 14 residues. V was shortened by 1 base and J by 2 bases, with 9 bases between the two germline ends. The germline CDR1 and CDR2 sequences are SEHNR and FQNEAQ (reference sequence). The CDR3 is CASSLGFSAYEQYF. DNA of the CDR3: TGTGCCAGCAGCTTAGGGTTCTCGGCCTACGAGCAGTACTTC.

The chain joins TRBV30 to TRBJ1-1, with D possibly matching TRBD1 (6 bases). V was shortened by 1 base and J by 4 bases, with 13 bases between the two germline ends. Germline assignment: CDR1 GTSNPN and CDR2 SVGIG (reference sequence). The CDR3 contains 14 residues. The CDR3 nucleotides are TGTGCCTGGAGTGAGTACAGGGCTGGCACTGAAGCTTTCTTT. Its protein product is CAWSEYRAGTEAFF.

The genes are TRBV6-2 or TRBV6-3 and TRBJ2-1; 9 bases line up with TRBD2. Germline lookup yields CDR1 MNHEY and CDR2 SVGEGT. The CDR3 totals 19 residues. Germline trimming cut 5 bases from V and 0 bases from J; bases unmatched to any gene: 14. The CDR3 reads CASSRRSGGSQSSYNEQFF. In nucleotides, the CDR3 is TGTGCCAGCAGTCGTCGCAGCGGGGGGTCTCAAAGCTCCTACAATGAGCAGTTCTTC.

V usage is TRBV28 and J usage is TRBJ2-3; perhaps TRBD1 as D (7 bases). Germline V CDR1 and CDR2: MDHEN, SYDVKM. This CDR3 region has 15 residues. V lost 3 bases and J 4 bases, leaving 14 bases between the germline ends. The CDR3 loop reads CASSFAGGQADTQYF. The CDR3 nucleotides are TGTGCCAGCAGTTTCGCAGGGGGGCAAGCAGATACGCAGTATTTT.